This is a list of T cell receptor beta chains from one sample in a study of Tregs in tolerant kidney transplant recipients. Data came from immunoSEQ multiplex PCR; TCRdb stores just in-frame clones and leaves some out. The table shows some 240,000 clones, with 80% to 85% occurring only once. The sequenced material came from CD4+ T cells from blood. Source of these receptors: a human donor in good health. The CDR3 runs from the conserved cysteine through the conserved F or W. The D gene is left open where the match is weak. Clone sizes are given selectively: once, few, many, or a class where the clone is expanded.

TRBV5-5,TRBJ2-3,NA,TRBD1,TGTGCCAGCAGTTCCACTACGAACCAGGGGGCTAGAGATACGCAGTATTTT,CASSSTTNQGARDTQYF
TRBV6-6,TRBJ2-5,NA,TRBD2,TGTGCCAGTAGTTATCTAGCGGGGAGAGAGACCCAGTACTTC,CASSYLAGRETQYF
TRBV10-2,TRBJ2-2,NA,NA,TGCGCCAGCAGAGAAACAGGGAACACCGGGGAGCTGTTTTTT,CASRETGNTGELFF
TRBV18,TRBJ2-1,NA,NA,TGTGCCAGCTCACCACCCTCGCTAGCGAGCTCCTACAATGAGCAGTTCTTC,CASSPPSLASSYNEQFF
TRBV7-2,TRBJ1-2,once,NA,TGTGCCAGCAGCTCGGACCCATCTAACTATGGCTACACCTTC,CASSSDPSNYGYTF
TRBV6-6,TRBJ1-1,NA,NA,TGTGCCAGCAGTAACCCTGGACGGGAAGCTTTCTTT,CASSNPGREAFF
TRBV10-3,TRBJ1-2,NA,NA,TGTGCCATCAGACCAGAGACAGGAGTCTATGGCTACACCTTC,CAIRPETGVYGYTF
TRBV7-7,TRBJ2-5,NA,NA,TGTGCTAGCAGCCCGGACAGAAAAGAGACCCAGTACTTC,CASSPDRKETQYF
TRBV5-1,TRBJ2-3,NA,NA,TGCGCCAGCAGCCCCCTTGTCAGCGGAGGCCGACACCGTACGCAGTATTTT,CASSPLVSGGRHRTQYF
TRBV30,TRBJ1-5,NA,NA,TGTGCCTGGAGAGGACAGCACAATCAGCCCCAGCATTTT,CAWRGQHNQPQHF
TRBV7-9,TRBJ1-2,NA,NA,TGTGCCAGCAACCCCTCCGGGACGGAGGGCTACACCTTC,CASNPSGTEGYTF
TRBV7-7,TRBJ2-1,once,NA,TGTGCCAGCAGCATGGGGCAGGGTTACGAGCAGTTCTTC,CASSMGQGYEQFF
TRBV21-1,TRBJ1-5,NA,NA,TGTGCCAGCAGCAAAGCGGCCAGGGTTAAGTCGTATCAGCCCCAGCATTTT,CASSKAARVKSYQPQHF
TRBV11-2,TRBJ2-2,NA,NA,TGTGCCAGCAGCTTAGATGGTGGGGCCGTAGACACCGGGGAGCTGTTTTTT,CASSLDGGAVDTGELFF
TRBV18,TRBJ1-5,NA,TRBD1,TGTGCCAGCTCACCAGACAGGGGAAATCAGCCCCAGCATTTT,CASSPDRGNQPQHF
TRBV10-2,TRBJ1-4,NA,NA,TGCGCCAGCAGTGATACAGAGGGTAATGAAAAACTGTTTTTT,CASSDTEGNEKLFF
TRBV18,TRBJ2-5,NA,TRBD2,TGTGCCAGCTCACCGCTAACAGGGTCCCTAGCGGGGACGGAGACCCAGTACTTC,CASSPLTGSLAGTETQYF
TRBV6-5,TRBJ2-2,NA,NA,TGTGCCAGCAGTTACTCAAGGACACCGCACACCGGGGAGCTGTTTTTT,CASSYSRTPHTGELFF
TRBV4-2,TRBJ1-2,NA,TRBD1,TGTGCCAGCAGCCAAGCTCCGGGACAGACTAACTATGGCTACACCTTC,CASSQAPGQTNYGYTF
TRBV23-1,TRBJ1-2,NA,NA,TGCGCCAGCAGTCCCCCAGGATGGAACTATGGCTACACCTTC,CASSPPGWNYGYTF
TRBV6-6,TRBJ1-5,NA,TRBD1,TGTGCCAGCGGCCAGCACAGGGGATTTAGCAATCAGCCCCAGCATTTT,CASGQHRGFSNQPQHF
TRBV6-5,TRBJ2-1,few,NA,TGTGCCAGCAGCGCCGTCGCTACGCCTGCCAATGAGCAGTTCTTC,CASSAVATPANEQFF